The sequence of this T cell receptor (beta chain) was determined in a study of cytomegalovirus exposure and HLA in healthy donors. As for the study in general: The study's early data release held 80 million to 95 million unique TCRs from HLA-typed donors. Findings and limits, study-wide: When analyzed later, a missense DCLRE1C variant was found to be linked to TCR beta V- and J-gene trimming.

The PCR ran on 60 Vbeta and 13 Jbeta primers. TCRdb keeps only in-frame clones here, not all; method: immunoSEQ multiplex PCR. The sample includes about 190,000 clones, around 75% of them seen just once. Of note for this clone: Its antigen is undetermined.

V shed 4 bases, J shed 5 bases, and the junction held 11 bases outside the gene matches. Germline-derived CDR1 and CDR2 are LGHNA and YNFKEQ. The length of the CDR3 is 15 residues. The receptor was isolated from a woman aged 30 to 39 in good health and CMV-seropositive. The sequencing input was PBMCs. The rearrangement uses TRBV4-2 and TRBJ2-7, with 7 bases identical to TRBD2. CDR3 loop: CASSLRLAIGNEQYF. CDR3 sequence (DNA): TGTGCCAGCAGCCTCAGACTAGCCATCGGAAACGAGCAGTACTTC.